This T cell receptor beta chain appears in the sequencing data of a study of cytomegalovirus exposure and HLA in healthy donors. Study information: An analysis done earlier identified 95 million to 140 million unique TCR beta sequences from about 179 million T cells. Study observations and caveats: For presence/absence analyses, sequencing depth was assumed to be roughly uniform across donors.

V was clipped by 0 bases and J by 0 bases, with 15 bases between them. CDR1 is GTSNPN and CDR2 is SVGIG in the germline V gene (reference sequence). The CDR3 covers 17 residues. A word on this clone: The target antigen is unknown.

The primer mix had 60 Vbeta and 13 Jbeta primers. Using immunoSEQ multiplex PCR, the repertoire was profiled, and TCRdb retains in-frame clones only, with some absent. The data contain about 89,000 clones, 85% of them singletons. V gene TRBV30 combines with J gene TRBJ1-3; the D is unclear. The source material was PBMCs. The receptor's source is a middle-aged man in good health and CMV-seropositive. This CDR3 reads CAWSVNVRRTSGNTIYF. The CDR3 nucleotides read TGTGCCTGGAGTGTAAACGTCAGGCGCACCTCTGGAAACACCATATATTTT.